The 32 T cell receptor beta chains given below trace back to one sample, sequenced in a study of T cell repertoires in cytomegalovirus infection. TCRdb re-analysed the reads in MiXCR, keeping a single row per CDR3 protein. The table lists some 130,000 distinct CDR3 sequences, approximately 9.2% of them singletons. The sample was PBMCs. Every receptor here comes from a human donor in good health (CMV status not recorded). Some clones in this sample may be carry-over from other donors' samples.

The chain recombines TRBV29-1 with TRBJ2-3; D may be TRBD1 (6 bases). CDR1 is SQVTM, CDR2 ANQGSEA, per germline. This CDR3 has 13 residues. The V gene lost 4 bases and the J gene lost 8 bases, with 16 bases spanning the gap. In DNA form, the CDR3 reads TGCAGCGTTGGGGACATCCGGTCGGGTACGCAGTATTTT. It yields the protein CSVGDIRSGTQYF.

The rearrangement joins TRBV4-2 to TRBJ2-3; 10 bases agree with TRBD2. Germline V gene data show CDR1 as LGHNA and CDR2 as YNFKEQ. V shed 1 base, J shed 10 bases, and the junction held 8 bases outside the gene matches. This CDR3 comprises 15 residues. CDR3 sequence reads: CASSQVASGGGSQYF. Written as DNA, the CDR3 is TGTGCCAGCAGCCAAGTGGCTAGCGGGGGAGGATCGCAGTATTTT.

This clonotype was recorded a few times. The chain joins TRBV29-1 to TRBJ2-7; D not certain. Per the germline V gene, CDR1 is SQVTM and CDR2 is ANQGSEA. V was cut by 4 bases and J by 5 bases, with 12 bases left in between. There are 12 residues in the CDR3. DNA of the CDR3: TGCAGCGTTGGTGAAGGTCCGGACGAGCAGTACTTC. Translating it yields CSVGEGPDEQYF.

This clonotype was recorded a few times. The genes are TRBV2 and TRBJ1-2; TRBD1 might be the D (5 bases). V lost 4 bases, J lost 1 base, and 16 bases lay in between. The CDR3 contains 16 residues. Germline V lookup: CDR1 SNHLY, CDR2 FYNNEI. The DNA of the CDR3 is TGTGCCAGCAGTGGGGCTCGACAGCCGATTAACTATGGCTACACCTTC. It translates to CASSGARQPINYGYTF.

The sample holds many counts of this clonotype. In DNA, the CDR3 is TGTGCCAGCAGTTACTGGGGACAGGGGAACAATCAGCCCCAGCATTTT. Translated, it gives CASSYWGQGNNQPQHF. This sequence joins TRBV6-2 or TRBV6-3 and TRBJ1-5; 10 bases line up with TRBD1. Losses at the gene ends were 1 base for V and 3 bases for J; bases not matched to a gene: 3. This CDR3 spans 16 amino acids. The germline V gene encodes CDR1 MNHEY and CDR2 SVGEGT.

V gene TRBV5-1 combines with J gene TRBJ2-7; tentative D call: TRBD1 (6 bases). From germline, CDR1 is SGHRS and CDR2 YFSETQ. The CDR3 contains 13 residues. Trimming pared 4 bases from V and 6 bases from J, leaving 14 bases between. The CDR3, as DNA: TGCGCCAGCAGCCAAGGGGAACAGGGCGAGCAGTACTTC. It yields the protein CASSQGEQGEQYF.

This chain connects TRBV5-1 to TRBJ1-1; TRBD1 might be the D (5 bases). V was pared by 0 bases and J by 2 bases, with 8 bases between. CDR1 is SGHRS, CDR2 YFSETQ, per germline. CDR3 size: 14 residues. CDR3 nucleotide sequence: TGCGCCAGCAGCTTGGAGGGACCTAACACTGAAGCTTTCTTT. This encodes CASSLEGPNTEAFF.

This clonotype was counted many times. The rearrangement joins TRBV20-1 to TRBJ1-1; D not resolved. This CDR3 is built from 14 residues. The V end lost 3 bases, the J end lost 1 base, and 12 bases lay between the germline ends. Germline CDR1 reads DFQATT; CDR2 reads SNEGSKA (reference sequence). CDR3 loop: CSARPGIPNTEAFF. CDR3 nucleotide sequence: TGCAGTGCTAGGCCGGGGATTCCGAACACTGAAGCTTTCTTT.

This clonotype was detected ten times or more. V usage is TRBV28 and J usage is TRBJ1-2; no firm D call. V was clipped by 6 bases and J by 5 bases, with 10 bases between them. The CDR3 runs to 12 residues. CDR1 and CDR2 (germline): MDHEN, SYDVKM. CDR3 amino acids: CASRVGSYGYTF. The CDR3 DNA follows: TGTGCCAGCAGGGTGGGGTCGTATGGCTACACCTTC.

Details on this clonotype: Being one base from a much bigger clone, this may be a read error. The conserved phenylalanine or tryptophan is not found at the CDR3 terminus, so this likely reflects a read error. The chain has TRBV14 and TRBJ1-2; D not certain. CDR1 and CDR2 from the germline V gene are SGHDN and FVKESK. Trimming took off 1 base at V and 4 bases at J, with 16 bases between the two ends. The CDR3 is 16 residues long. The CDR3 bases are TGTGCCAGCAGCCAAGTTTCGGGATTTACCCTCTATGGCTACACCCTC. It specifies CASSQVSGFTLYGYTL.

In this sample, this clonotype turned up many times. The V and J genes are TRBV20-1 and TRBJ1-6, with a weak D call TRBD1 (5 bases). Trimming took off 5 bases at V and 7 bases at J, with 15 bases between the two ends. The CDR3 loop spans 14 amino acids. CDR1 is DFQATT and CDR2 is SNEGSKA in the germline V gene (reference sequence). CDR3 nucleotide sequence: TGCAGTGCTGAGGGGCCTGCGACCAATTCACCCCTCCACTTT. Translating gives CSAEGPATNSPLHF.

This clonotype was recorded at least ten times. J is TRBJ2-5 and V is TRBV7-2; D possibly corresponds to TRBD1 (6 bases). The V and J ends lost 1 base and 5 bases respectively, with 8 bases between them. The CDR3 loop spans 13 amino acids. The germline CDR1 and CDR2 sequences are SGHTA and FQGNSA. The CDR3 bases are TGTGCCAGCAGCTTAGGTGGGGGCGAGACCCAGTACTTC. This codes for CASSLGGGETQYF.

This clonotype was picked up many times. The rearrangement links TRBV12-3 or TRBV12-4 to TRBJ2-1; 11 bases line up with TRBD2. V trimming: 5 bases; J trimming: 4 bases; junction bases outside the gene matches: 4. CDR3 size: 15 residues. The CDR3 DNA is TGTGCCAGCAGTCCCCGACTAGCGGGGTACAATGAGCAGTTCTTC. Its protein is CASSPRLAGYNEQFF.

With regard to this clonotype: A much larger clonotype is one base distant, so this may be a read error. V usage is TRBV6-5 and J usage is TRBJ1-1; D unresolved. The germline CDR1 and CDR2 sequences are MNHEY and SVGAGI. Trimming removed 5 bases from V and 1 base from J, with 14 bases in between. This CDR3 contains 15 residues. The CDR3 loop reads CASSTLQRANTEAFF. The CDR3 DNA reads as TGTGCCAGCAGTACATTGCAGCGGGCGAACACTGAAGCTTTCTTT.

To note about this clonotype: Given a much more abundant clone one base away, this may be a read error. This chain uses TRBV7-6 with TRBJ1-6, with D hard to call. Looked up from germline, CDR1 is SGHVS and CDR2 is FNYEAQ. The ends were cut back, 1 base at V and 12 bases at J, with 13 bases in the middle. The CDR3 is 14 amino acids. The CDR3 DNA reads TGTGCCAGCAGCTTAGGAGTAGGGTACTTACCCCTCCACTTT. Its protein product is CASSLGVGYLPLHF.

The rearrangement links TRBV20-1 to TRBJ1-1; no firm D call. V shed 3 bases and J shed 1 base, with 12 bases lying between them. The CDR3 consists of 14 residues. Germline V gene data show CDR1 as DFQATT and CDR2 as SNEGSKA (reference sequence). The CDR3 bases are TGCAGTGCTAGTGGACTACCGGGGAACACTGAAGCTTTCTTT. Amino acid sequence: CSASGLPGNTEAFF.

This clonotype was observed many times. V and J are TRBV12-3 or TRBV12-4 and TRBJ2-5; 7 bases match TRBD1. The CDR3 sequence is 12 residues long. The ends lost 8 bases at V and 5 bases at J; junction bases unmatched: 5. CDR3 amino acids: CASSTGPETQYF. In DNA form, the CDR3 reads TGTGCCAGCTCGACAGGGCCCGAGACCCAGTACTTC.

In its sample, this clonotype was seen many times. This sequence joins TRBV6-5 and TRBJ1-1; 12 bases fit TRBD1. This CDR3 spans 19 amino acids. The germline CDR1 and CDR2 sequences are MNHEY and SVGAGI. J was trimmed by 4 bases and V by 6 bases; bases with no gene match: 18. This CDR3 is CASSSGTGTGGARSTEAFF. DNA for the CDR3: TGTGCCAGCAGCTCTGGCACCGGGACAGGGGGCGCGAGGTCCACTGAAGCTTTCTTT.

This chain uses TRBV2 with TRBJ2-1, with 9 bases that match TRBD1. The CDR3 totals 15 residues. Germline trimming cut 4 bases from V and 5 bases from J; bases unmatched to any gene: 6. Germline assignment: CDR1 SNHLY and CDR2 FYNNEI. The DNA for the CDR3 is TGTGCCAGCAGTGGCCTGGACAGGGGAGACAATGAGCAGTTCTTC. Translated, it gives CASSGLDRGDNEQFF.

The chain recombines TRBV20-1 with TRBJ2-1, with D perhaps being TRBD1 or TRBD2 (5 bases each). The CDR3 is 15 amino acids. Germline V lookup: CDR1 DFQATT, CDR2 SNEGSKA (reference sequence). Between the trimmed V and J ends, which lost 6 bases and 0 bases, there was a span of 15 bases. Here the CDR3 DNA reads TGCAGTGCCCGTGAGGGGTCGAACTCCTACAATGAGCAGTTCTTC. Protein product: CSAREGSNSYNEQFF.

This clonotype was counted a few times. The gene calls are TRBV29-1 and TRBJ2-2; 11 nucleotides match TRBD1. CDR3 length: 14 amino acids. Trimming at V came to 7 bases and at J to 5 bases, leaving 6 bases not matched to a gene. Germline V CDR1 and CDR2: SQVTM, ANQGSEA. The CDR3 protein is CSAGQGVYTGELFF. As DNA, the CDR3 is TGCAGCGCGGGACAGGGGGTATATACCGGGGAGCTGTTTTTT.

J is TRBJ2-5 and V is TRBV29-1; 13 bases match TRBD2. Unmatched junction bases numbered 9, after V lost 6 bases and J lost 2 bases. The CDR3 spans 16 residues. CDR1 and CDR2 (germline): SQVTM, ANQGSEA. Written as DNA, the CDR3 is TGCAGCGTCTTCAAATTGGGACTAGCGGGGCAAGAGACCCAGTACTTC. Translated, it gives CSVFKLGLAGQETQYF.

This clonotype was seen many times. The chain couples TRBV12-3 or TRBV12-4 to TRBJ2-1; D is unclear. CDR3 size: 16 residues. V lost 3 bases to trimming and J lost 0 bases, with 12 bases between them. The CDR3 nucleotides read TGTGCCAGCAGTTTCACTTTCCCGAGCTCCTACAATGAGCAGTTCTTC. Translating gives CASSFTFPSSYNEQFF.

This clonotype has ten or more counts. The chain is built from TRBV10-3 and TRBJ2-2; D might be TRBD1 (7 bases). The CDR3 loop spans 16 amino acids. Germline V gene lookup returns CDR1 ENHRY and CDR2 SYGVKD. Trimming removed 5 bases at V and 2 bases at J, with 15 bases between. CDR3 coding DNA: TGTGCCATCAGTCCCCGACAGGGACTTAACACCGGGGAGCTGTTTTTT. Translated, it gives CAISPRQGLNTGELFF.

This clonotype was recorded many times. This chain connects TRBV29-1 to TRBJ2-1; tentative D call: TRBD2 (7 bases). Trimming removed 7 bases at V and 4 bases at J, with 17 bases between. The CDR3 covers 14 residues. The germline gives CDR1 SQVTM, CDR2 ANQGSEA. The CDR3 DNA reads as TGCAGCGCTGGGGGGGGGACACATTACAATGAGCAGTTCTTC. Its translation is CSAGGGTHYNEQFF.

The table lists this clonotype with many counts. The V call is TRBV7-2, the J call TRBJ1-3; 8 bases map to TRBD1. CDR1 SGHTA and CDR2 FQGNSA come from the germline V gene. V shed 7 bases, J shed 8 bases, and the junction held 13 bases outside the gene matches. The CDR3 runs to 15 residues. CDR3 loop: CASTLAGYRGDTIYF. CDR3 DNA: TGTGCCAGCACCCTTGCGGGGTACAGGGGGGACACCATATATTTT.

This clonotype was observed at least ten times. DNA of the CDR3: TGCGCCAGCAGCCAAGATTTGGGGCAGGGGCAGCATTTT. Translated, it gives CASSQDLGQGQHF. The chain carries TRBV4-1 and TRBJ1-5; D is perhaps TRBD1 (6 bases). V was pared by 0 bases and J by 13 bases, with 13 bases between. The CDR3 totals 13 residues. Germline V CDR1 and CDR2: MGHRA, YSYEKL.

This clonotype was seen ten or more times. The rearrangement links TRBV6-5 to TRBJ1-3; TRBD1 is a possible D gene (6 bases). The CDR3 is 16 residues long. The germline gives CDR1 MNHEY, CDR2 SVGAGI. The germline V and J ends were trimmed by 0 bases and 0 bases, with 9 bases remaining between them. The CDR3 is CASSYSQGTSGNTIYF. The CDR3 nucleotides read TGTGCCAGCAGTTACTCGCAGGGGACCTCTGGAAACACCATATATTTT.

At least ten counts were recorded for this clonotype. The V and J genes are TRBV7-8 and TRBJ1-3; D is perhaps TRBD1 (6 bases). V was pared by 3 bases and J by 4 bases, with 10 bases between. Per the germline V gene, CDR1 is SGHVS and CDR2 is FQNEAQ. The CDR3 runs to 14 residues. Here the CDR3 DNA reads TGTGCCAGCAGCTTGGCGGGGGCCGGAAACACCATATATTTT. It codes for CASSLAGAGNTIYF.

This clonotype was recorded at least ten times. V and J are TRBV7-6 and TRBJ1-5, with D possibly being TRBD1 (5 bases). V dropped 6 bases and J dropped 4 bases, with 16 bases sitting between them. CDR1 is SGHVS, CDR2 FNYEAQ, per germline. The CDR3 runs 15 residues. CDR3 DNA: TGTGCCAGCAGTTTGACAGAGGATCGAAATCAGCCCCAGCATTTT. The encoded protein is CASSLTEDRNQPQHF.

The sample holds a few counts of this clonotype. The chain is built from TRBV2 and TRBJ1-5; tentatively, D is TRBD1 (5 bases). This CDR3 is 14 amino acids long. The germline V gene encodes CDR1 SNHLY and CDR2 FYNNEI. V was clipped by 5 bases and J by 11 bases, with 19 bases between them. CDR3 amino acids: CASSTTGAARSQHF. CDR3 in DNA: TGTGCCAGCAGTACTACAGGAGCAGCCAGGTCCCAGCATTTT.

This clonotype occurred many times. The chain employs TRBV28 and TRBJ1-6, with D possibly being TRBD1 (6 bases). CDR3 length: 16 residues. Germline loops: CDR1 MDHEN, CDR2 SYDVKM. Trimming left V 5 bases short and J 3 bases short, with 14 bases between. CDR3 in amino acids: CASSPLGRGYNSPLHF. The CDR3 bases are TGTGCCAGCAGTCCGCTGGGCAGGGGCTATAATTCACCCCTCCACTTT.